This T cell receptor beta chain was identified during a study of CD4 T cells in relation to SARS-CoV-2 and coronaviruses. The data were produced by immunoSEQ multiplex PCR, yet TCRdb's version contains in-frame clones alone and is incomplete. This table holds 20,000 to 25,000 clones, about 80% found once. The CDR3 sequence is 15 residues long. Trimming cost V 0 bases and J 2 bases, with 12 bases left between them. The germline CDR1 and CDR2 sequences are SGHNT and YYREEE (reference sequence). Before the COVID-19 pandemic, during about 2011-2019, CD4+ T cells were taken from unexposed donors. Isolation of CD4+ T cells took place after less than twelve days in culture. As for this clone: Its specificity is unknown.

The specimen sequenced was CD4+ T cells from PBMCs, cultured in vitro. The sequence was collected from a human donor in good health. This sequence joins TRBV5-4 and TRBJ2-7; perhaps TRBD1 as D (5 bases). CDR3 in amino acids: CASSLAHRSTYEQYF. The DNA for the CDR3 is TGTGCCAGCAGCTTGGCGCACAGGAGCACCTACGAGCAGTACTTC.